This record looks at one T cell receptor (beta chain) sequence and its context. The germline V gene has CDR1 SGHAT and CDR2 FQNNGV. This CDR3 spans 11 amino acids. V was cut by 5 bases and J by 1 base, with 3 bases left in between. Clones were read by immunoSEQ multiplex PCR, and TCRdb kept only the in-frame ones, dropping some. This sample yields approximately 68,000 clones, of which 70% to 90% are seen a single time; 2.5% to 3% belongs to the top ten. The data originate from a study of neoadjuvant anti-PD-1 for oral cavity cancer. As for time point: after neoadjuvant nivolumab, at surgical resection. No culture or expansion preceded analysis of these blood cells.

The sequence was collected from a person aged 35 to 85 with oral cavity squamous cell carcinoma. This chain links TRBV11-2 with TRBJ2-7; D remains unclear. The sequenced sample was PBMCs, obtained after nivolumab (anti-PD-1) treatment. The DNA for the CDR3 is TGTGCCAGCAGCGTTTCCTACGAGCAGTACTTC. It codes for CASSVSYEQYF.